This T cell receptor beta chain was sequenced for a study of tumor-infiltrating lymphocytes in primary liver carcinoma. Study-wide context: The neoplasms were of stage T1-T3 N0M0, with dimensions of roughly 4.2 to 10 cm across.

In the case of this clonotype: The antigen is unknown. The conserved phenylalanine or tryptophan normally closing the CDR3 is absent here, so this likely arose from a read error.

RNA was extracted from whole blood without cell sorting, alongside germline DNA. The V gene's germline CDR1 is MDHEN and CDR2 SYDVKM. Deletions cut 1 base from V and 4 bases from J, with 2 bases between. The length of the CDR3 is 11 residues. The investigators made TCR beta cDNA from approximately 510 ng total RNA, using a constant-region primer. Three rounds of nested multiplex PCR with slightly modified ARM-PCR produced TCR beta libraries. A C-beta reverse primer was combined with TRBV1-TRBV30 forward primers in the first two PCR rounds, and each round had around 11 cycles. Each CDR3 protein is one row after TCRdb ran MiXCR on the multiplex PCR reads. The sample includes under 200,000 distinct CDR3 sequences, roughly 61% seen only once; the top ten take 6% to 8.5%. Study-wide points: Bulk unsorted samples prevented comparison of CD4+ and CD8+ repertoires.

This TCR was recovered from a woman in her sixties or seventies with primary liver carcinoma and hepatitis B virus infection. The V call is TRBV28, the J call TRBJ2-7; D is ambiguous. Sequencing was performed on peripheral blood. The CDR3, as DNA: TGTGCCAGCAGTTTATTGTACGAGCAGTACCTC. The encoded protein is CASSLLYEQYL.